Each of the 20 T cell receptor beta chains below was sequenced from the same sample in a study of cytomegalovirus exposure and HLA in healthy donors. PCR employed 60 Vbeta and 13 Jbeta primers. Repertoires were generated with immunoSEQ multiplex PCR, while TCRdb's copy carries only in-frame clones and drops some. The data contain just over 150,000 clones, approximately 84% of them singletons. Material for sequencing was PBMCs. Source of these receptors: a woman between 18 and 29 years old in good health and CMV-seronegative.

The CDR3: CASSYRTGISYEQYF. Written as DNA, the CDR3 is TGTGCCAGCAGTTATCGGACAGGGATCTCCTACGAGCAGTACTTC. This rearrangement joins TRBV6-5 to TRBJ2-7, with 8 bases identical to TRBD1. Trimming took 3 bases from V and 0 from J; bases not matched to a gene: 4. The CDR3 consists of 15 residues. Germline CDR1 MNHEY, CDR2 SVGAGI.

The chain recombines TRBV5-4 with TRBJ2-2; TRBD2 is a possible D gene (5 bases). The germline V and J ends were trimmed by 2 bases and 4 bases, with 12 bases remaining between them. Looked up from germline, CDR1 is SGHNT and CDR2 is YYREEE (reference sequence). This CDR3 contains 15 residues. CDR3 DNA sequence: TGTGCCAGCAGCTTCGAGGGATTTGGCACCGGGGAGCTGTTTTTT. Translated: CASSFEGFGTGELFF.

The rearrangement links TRBV28 to TRBJ1-4, with a weak D call TRBD1 (5 bases). Germline-derived CDR1 and CDR2 are MDHEN and SYDVKM. The V gene lost 5 bases and the J gene lost 8 bases, with 18 bases spanning the gap. CDR3 length equals 15 residues. The CDR3 reads CASSILGGTKEKLFF. CDR3 coding DNA: TGTGCCAGCAGTATCCTTGGCGGGACGAAGGAAAAACTGTTTTTT.

The V call is TRBV27, the J call TRBJ2-7; 9 bases line up with TRBD1. The V segment lost 6 bases and the J segment 0 bases; nucleotides outside the gene matches: 6. CDR1 and CDR2 (germline): MNHEY, SMNVEV (reference sequence). The CDR3 sequence is 15 residues long. The CDR3 is CASRGQGSSSYEQYF. DNA for the CDR3: TGTGCCAGCAGGGGACAGGGTTCGAGCTCCTACGAGCAGTACTTC.

The chain recombines TRBV27 with TRBJ2-1; TRBD2 aligns across 8 bases. The CDR3 has 18 residues. CDR1 is MNHEY, CDR2 SMNVEV, per germline (reference sequence). V shed 1 base and J 7 bases; nucleotides not matched to a gene: 15. CDR3 sequence (DNA): TGTGCCAGCAGTTTATTGGGCGGTGGCGGGGGGCCAGGGAATGAGCAGTTCTTC. Residues: CASSLLGGGGGPGNEQFF.

The chain employs TRBV15 and TRBJ1-5, with D perhaps TRBD1 (5 bases). The germline V and J ends were trimmed by 4 bases and 2 bases, with 18 bases remaining between them. CDR3 size: 17 residues. CDR1 LNHNV and CDR2 YYDKDF come from the germline V gene (reference sequence). For the CDR3, the DNA is TGTGCCACCAGCACTACAGGAACCCCCACGGGCAATCAGCCCCAGCATTTT. It encodes CATSTTGTPTGNQPQHF.

The chain carries TRBV11-2 and TRBJ2-7, with TRBD1 matching 7 bases. The CDR3 spans 14 residues. After removal of 4 bases from V and 4 bases from J, the junction contained 7 bases not matched to a gene. The germline V gene has CDR1 SGHAT and CDR2 FQNNGV. The CDR3 DNA is TGTGCCAGCAGCTCCCGACAGGGTGGATACGAGCAGTACTTC. Its protein product is CASSSRQGGYEQYF.

This chain connects TRBV5-1 to TRBJ2-1, with D perhaps matching TRBD1 (5 bases). The CDR3 runs 17 residues. The V end was cut by 3 bases, the J end by 0 bases, with 16 bases between. Germline V CDR1 and CDR2: SGHRS, YFSETQ. The CDR3 region is CASSSWWGSNSYNEQFF. DNA for the CDR3: TGCGCCAGCAGCTCCTGGTGGGGCTCTAACTCCTACAATGAGCAGTTCTTC.

The chain combines TRBV6-5 with TRBJ1-6; TRBD1 matches 7 bases. The CDR3 is 16 amino acids. The V segment lost 0 bases and the J segment 4 bases; nucleotides outside the gene matches: 3. Germline assignment: CDR1 MNHEY and CDR2 SVGAGI. In nucleotides, the CDR3 is TGTGCCAGCAGTTACTCGACACAGGGGTATAATTCACCCCTCCACTTT. This codes for CASSYSTQGYNSPLHF.

The chain is built from TRBV7-8 and TRBJ2-1; D remains ambiguous. Deletions cut 5 bases from V and 10 bases from J, with 15 bases between. CDR1 and CDR2 (germline): SGHVS, FQNEAQ. CDR3 length: 13 residues. CDR3 region: CASSKRALQEQFF. The CDR3, as DNA: TGTGCCAGCAGCAAACGTGCCCTGCAGGAGCAGTTCTTC.

The V and J genes are TRBV13 and TRBJ2-1; TRBD2 matches 13 bases. The CDR3 runs 22 residues. CDR1 and CDR2 from the germline V gene are PRHDT and FYEKMQ (reference sequence). Germline trimming cut 0 bases from V and 0 bases from J; bases unmatched to any gene: 14. For the CDR3, the DNA is TGTGCCAGCAGCTTAGGACTAGCGGGAGGGCCGTTCGGTGCCAACTCCTACAATGAGCAGTTCTTC. It specifies CASSLGLAGGPFGANSYNEQFF.

The CDR3 sequence is CASSDRGSVIGYTF. Written as DNA, the CDR3 is TGTGCCAGTAGCGACAGGGGTTCCGTAATTGGCTACACCTTC. The chain joins TRBV19 to TRBJ1-2; 8 nucleotides match TRBD1. The CDR3 extends over 14 amino acids. Unmatched junction bases numbered 10, after V lost 6 bases and J lost 7 bases. In germline, CDR1 is LNHDA, CDR2 SQIVND (reference sequence).

The chain has TRBV30 and TRBJ1-2; D is possibly TRBD1 (5 bases). The CDR3 sequence is 12 residues long. Germline lookup yields CDR1 GTSNPN and CDR2 SVGIG (reference sequence). The CDR3 bases are TGTGCGGGGACTTCCCGCGGCTATGGCTACACCTTC. Amino acids: CAGTSRGYGYTF.

V is TRBV18 and J is TRBJ2-7, with D maybe TRBD1 (6 bases). The CDR3 consists of 14 residues. The germline V gene encodes CDR1 KGHSH and CDR2 LQKENI. The V gene lost 4 bases and the J gene lost 8 bases, with 18 bases spanning the gap. The CDR3 sequence: CASSLSKTGLQQYF. The CDR3 nucleotides are TGTGCCAGCTCACTCAGTAAGACAGGCCTCCAGCAGTACTTC.

The chain links TRBV5-1 to TRBJ2-1, with 8 bases matching TRBD2. Per germline, CDR1 SGHRS and CDR2 YFSETQ. With 4 bases clipped from V and 7 bases from J, the junction kept 13 bases outside the gene matches. This CDR3 comprises 16 residues. In nucleotides, the CDR3 is TGCGCCAGCAGCAAAGGAGCGGGAGAGGGGAGTAATGAGCAGTTCTTC. Translating gives CASSKGAGEGSNEQFF.

The chain employs TRBV7-3 and TRBJ1-1; TRBD1 agrees at 11 bases. J gave up 3 bases and V 5 bases, and 5 bases lay outside the gene matches. The CDR3 is made up of 15 amino acids. The germline CDR1 and CDR2 sequences are SGHTA and FQGTGA. CDR3 in DNA: TGTGCCAGCAGCCGGACAGGGGGCTCTGACACTGAAGCTTTCTTT. Its translation: CASSRTGGSDTEAFF. Full variable domain (outside the CDR3, taken from reference TRBV7-3 and TRBJ1-1): GAGVSQTPSNKVTEKGKYVELRCDPISGHTALYWYRQSLGQGPEFLIYFQGTGAADDSGLPNDRFFAVRPEGSVSTLKIQRTERGDSAVYLCASSRTGGSDTEAFFGQGTRLTVV.

In this sample, this clone turned up once. This chain uses TRBV28 with TRBJ2-7, with D possibly matching TRBD1 (5 bases). Germline V gives CDR1 MDHEN, CDR2 SYDVKM. Trimming cost V 5 bases and J 5 bases, with 13 bases left between them. The CDR3 is 13 residues long. The CDR3 sequence is CASSLDRYNEQYF. The DNA for the CDR3 is TGTGCCAGCAGTCTTGACAGATACAACGAGCAGTACTTC.

The chain links TRBV5-5 to TRBJ1-5; 7 positions match TRBD1. Germline CDR1 reads SGHKS; CDR2 reads YYEKEE (reference sequence). The junction had 2 bases not matched to a gene; V was cut back by 4 bases and J by 4 bases. This CDR3 has 13 residues. This CDR3 reads CASSRDRNQPQHF. In DNA, the CDR3 is TGTGCCAGCAGCCGGGACAGAAATCAGCCCCAGCATTTT.

This clone occurred a few times. The genes are TRBV2 and TRBJ1-2, with D maybe TRBD1 (6 bases). V was clipped by 6 bases and J by 7 bases, with 15 bases between them. The CDR3 extends over 13 amino acids. Germline CDR1 reads SNHLY; CDR2 reads FYNNEI. CDR3 sequence reads: CASRDRTPSGYTF. The CDR3 nucleotides are TGTGCCAGCAGAGACAGGACCCCCAGTGGCTACACCTTC. The variable domain in full, with the rest retrieved from reference TRBV2 and TRBJ1-2, is EPEVTQTPSHQVTQMGQEVILRCVPISNHLYFYWYRQILGQKVEFLVSFYNNEISEKSEIFDDQFSVERPDGSNFTLKIRSTKLEDSAMYFCASRDRTPSGYTFGSGTRLTVV.

This clone was observed a single time. The chain is built from TRBV27 and TRBJ2-2; a weak D match, TRBD1 (6 bases). There are 15 residues in the CDR3. V was trimmed by 3 bases and J by 3 bases, leaving 11 bases between them. CDR1 MNHEY and CDR2 SMNVEV come from the germline V gene (reference sequence). CDR3 amino acids: CASSFQGSDTGELFF. As DNA, the CDR3 is TGTGCCAGCAGTTTCCAGGGGTCGGACACCGGGGAGCTGTTTTTT.